This TCR beta chain was captured by sequencing in a study of blood T cell repertoires in COVID-19. This table comes from immunoSEQ multiplex PCR, and its TCRdb copy is limited to in-frame clones, with some not included. The sample has around 280,000 clones; roughly 90% are singletons. The sample consisted of PBMCs or T cells enriched from blood (not recorded which). This receptor was taken from a woman in her 40s who had recovered from COVID-19.

This chain's CDR3 is CAISGQGAEGYTF. The DNA of the CDR3 is TGTGCCATTTCGGGACAGGGGGCCGAGGGCTACACCTTC. The chain joins TRBV10-3 to TRBJ1-2; TRBD1 matches at 12 bases. Germline lookup yields CDR1 ENHRY and CDR2 SYGVKD. V trimming: 9 bases; J trimming: 8 bases; junction bases outside the gene matches: 7. The CDR3 runs 13 residues.